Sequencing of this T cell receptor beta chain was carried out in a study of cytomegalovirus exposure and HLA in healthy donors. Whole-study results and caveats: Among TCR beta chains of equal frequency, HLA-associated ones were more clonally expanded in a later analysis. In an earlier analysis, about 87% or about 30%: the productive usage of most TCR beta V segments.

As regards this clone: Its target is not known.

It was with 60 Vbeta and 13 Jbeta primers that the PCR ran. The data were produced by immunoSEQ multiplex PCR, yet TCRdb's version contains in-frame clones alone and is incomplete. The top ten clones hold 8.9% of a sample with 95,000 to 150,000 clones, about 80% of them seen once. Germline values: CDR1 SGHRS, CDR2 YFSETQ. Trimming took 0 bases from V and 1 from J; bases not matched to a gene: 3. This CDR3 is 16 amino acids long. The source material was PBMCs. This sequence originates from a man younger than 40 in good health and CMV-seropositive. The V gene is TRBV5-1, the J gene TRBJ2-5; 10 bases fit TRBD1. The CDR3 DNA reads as TGCGCCAGCAGCTTGGGGACAGGGGGACGCCAAGAGACCCAGTACTTC. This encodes CASSLGTGGRQETQYF.